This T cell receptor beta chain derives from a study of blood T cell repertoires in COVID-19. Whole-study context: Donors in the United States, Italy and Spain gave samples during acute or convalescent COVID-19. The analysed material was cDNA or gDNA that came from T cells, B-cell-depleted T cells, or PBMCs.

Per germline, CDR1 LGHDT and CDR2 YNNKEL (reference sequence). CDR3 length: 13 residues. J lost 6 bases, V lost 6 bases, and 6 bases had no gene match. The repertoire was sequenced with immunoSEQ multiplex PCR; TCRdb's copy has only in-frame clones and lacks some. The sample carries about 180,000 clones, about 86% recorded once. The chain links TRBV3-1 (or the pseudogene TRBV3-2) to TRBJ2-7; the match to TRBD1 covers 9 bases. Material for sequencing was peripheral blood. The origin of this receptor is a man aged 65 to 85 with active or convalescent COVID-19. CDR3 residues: CASSRTGVGEQYF. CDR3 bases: TGTGCCAGCAGTCGGACAGGGGTGGGCGAGCAGTACTTC.